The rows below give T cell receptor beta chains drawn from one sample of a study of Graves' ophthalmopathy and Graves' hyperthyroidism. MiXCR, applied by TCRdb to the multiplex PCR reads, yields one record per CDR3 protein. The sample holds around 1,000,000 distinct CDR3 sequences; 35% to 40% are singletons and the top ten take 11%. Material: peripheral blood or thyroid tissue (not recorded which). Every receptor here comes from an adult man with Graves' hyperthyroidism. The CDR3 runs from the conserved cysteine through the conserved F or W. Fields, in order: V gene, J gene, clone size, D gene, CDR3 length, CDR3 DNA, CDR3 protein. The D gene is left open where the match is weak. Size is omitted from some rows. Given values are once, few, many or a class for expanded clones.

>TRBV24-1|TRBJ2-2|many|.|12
TGTGCCACCAGTGCTTCCGCCGGGGAGCTGTTTTTT
CATSASAGELFF
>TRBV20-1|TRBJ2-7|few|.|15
TGCAGTGCTAGAGATACCCCCCAACGGACCTACGAGCAGTACTTC
CSARDTPQRTYEQYF
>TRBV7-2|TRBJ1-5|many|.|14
TGTGCCAGCAGCCGGGAGCCGATCAATCAGCCCCAGCATTTT
CASSREPINQPQHF
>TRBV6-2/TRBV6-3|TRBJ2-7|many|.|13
TGTGCCAGCAGTTACGGACCAACCTACGAGCAGTACTTC
CASSYGPTYEQYF
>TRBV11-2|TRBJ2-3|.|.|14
TGTGCCAGCAGAAAGACAGGAGTCACAGATACGCAGTATTTT
CASRKTGVTDTQYF
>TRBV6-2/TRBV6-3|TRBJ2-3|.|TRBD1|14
TGTGCCATGACCGGGGCAGGGGGCGTAGATACGCAGTATTTT
CAMTGAGGVDTQYF
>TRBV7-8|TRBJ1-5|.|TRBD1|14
TGTGCCAGCAGCTTAGTGCCAGGGGGAGAGCCCCAGCATTTT
CASSLVPGGEPQHF
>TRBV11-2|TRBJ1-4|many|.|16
TGTGCCAGCAGCTTACCTTTGGGGGGGCGCGGGGAAAAACTGTTTTTT
CASSLPLGGRGEKLFF
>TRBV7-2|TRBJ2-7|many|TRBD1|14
TGTGCCAGCAGCCCCCGGGACAGGGGAAACGAGCAGTACTTC
CASSPRDRGNEQYF
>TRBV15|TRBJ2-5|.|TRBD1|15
TGTGCCACCAGCAGAGGACAGGGGGCTATGAAGACCCAGTACTTC
CATSRGQGAMKTQYF
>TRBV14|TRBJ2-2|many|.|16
TGTGCCAGCAGCCATGCCGGGGTCAGGGACACCGGGGAGCTGTTTTTT
CASSHAGVRDTGELFF
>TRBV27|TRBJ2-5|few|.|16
TGTGCCAGCAGTTTGGGTGGGGGCTGGAGGATGGAGACCCAGTACTTC
CASSLGGGWRMETQYF
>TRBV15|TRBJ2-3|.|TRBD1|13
TGTGCCACCAGCGCCAACAGGGGCGATACGCAGTATTTT
CATSANRGDTQYF
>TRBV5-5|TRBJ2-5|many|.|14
TGTGCCAGCAGCCTCAAAGACGAACGGGAGACCCAGTACTTC
CASSLKDERETQYF
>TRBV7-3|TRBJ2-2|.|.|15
TGTGCCAGCAGCTTAGATCGAGCTGTCGCCGGGGAGCTGTTTTTT
CASSLDRAVAGELFF
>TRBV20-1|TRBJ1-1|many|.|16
TGCAGTGCTAGAGATATAAGGCGAAAACGCGTAACTGAAGCTTTCTTT
CSARDIRRKRVTEAFF
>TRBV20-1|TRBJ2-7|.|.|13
TGCAGTGCCAGGGTCCCGTGGTCCTACGAGCAGTACTTC
CSARVPWSYEQYF
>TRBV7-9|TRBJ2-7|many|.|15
TGTGCCAGCAGCCCCCAAGGCGGGGTTATCCACGAGCAGTACTTC
CASSPQGGVIHEQYF
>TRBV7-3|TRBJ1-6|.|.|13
TGTGCCGGCAGCCAAGTAGGGGGAGCACCCCTCCACTTT
CAGSQVGGAPLHF
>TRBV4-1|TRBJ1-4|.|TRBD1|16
TGCGCCAGCAGCCAAGAACCGGCCAGGGGGAATGAAAAACTGTTTTTT
CASSQEPARGNEKLFF
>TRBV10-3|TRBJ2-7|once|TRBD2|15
TGTGCCATCAGTGAGTCGGCGGCGGGAGATTACGAGCAGTACTTC
CAISESAAGDYEQYF
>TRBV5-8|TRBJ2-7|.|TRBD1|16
TGTGCCAGAGTTAAAGATGACAGGGATTTTGTCCACGAGCAGTACTTC
CARVKDDRDFVHEQYF
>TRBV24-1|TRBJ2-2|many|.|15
TGTGCCACCAGTGACTCCTTCACCTTGGCCGGGGAGCTGTTTTTT
CATSDSFTLAGELFF
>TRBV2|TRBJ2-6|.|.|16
TGTGCCAGCAGTGGGGTCATTGGGTCTGGGGCCAACGTCCTGACTTTC
CASSGVIGSGANVLTF
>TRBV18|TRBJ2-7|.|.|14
TGTGCCAGCTCACCAAGCAGGGGAAGAAGCGAGCAGTACTTC
CASSPSRGRSEQYF
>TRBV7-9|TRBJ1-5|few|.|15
TGTGCCAGCAGCTTGGCCAGGGTGGGAGATCAGCCCCAGCATTTT
CASSLARVGDQPQHF
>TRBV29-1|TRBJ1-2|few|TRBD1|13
TGCAGCGTCAGGACAGGTGGCGACTATGGCTACACCTTC
CSVRTGGDYGYTF
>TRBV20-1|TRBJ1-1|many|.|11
TGCAGTGCCCTAGCGACAGATGAAGCTTTCTTT
CSALATDEAFF
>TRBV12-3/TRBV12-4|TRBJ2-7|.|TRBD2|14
TGTGCCAGCAGGTCATACGGGACTAACTACGAGCAGTACTTC
CASRSYGTNYEQYF
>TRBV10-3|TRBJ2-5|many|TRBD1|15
TGTGCCATCAGTGCCGGGACAGGGGGTGGAGAGACCCAGTACTTC
CAISAGTGGGETQYF
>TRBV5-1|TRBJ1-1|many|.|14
TGCGCCAGCAGCACCACAGGCCCCGTCACTGAAGCTTTCTTT
CASSTTGPVTEAFF
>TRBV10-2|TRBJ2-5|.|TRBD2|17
TGTGCCAGCAGCTTCGGGCCTAGCGGGGGAAACCAAGAGACCCAGTACTTC
CASSFGPSGGNQETQYF
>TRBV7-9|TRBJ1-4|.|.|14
TGTGCCAGCAGGAACACGGGACGGAATGAAAAACTGTTTTTT
CASRNTGRNEKLFF
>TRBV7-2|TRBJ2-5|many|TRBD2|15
TGTGCCAGCAGCCGCCTAGCGGGAGTCTGGGAGACCCAGTACTTC
CASSRLAGVWETQYF
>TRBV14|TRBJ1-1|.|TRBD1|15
TGTGCCAGCAACCGGCGGACAGGTATGAACACTGAAGCTTTCTTT
CASNRRTGMNTEAFF
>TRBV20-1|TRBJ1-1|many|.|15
TGCAGTGCTGATAACAGGGTTGGGGGGGACACTGAAGCTTTCTTT
CSADNRVGGDTEAFF
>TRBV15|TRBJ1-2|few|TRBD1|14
TGTGCCACCAGCAGGGACAGGGGGCACTATGGCTACACCTTC
CATSRDRGHYGYTF
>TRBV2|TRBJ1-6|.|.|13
TGTGCCACCAAAAGGGCAGGGGATTCACCCCTCCACTTT
CATKRAGDSPLHF
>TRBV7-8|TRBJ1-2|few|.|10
TGTGCCAGCATCGAGGGGGGCTACACCTTC
CASIEGGYTF
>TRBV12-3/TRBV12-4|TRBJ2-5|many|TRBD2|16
TGTGCCAGCAGCTCGGGACTAAACCGACCCCAAGAGACCCAGTACTTC
CASSSGLNRPQETQYF
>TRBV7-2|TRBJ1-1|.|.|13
TGTGCCAGCAGCGCCTACGACGGGGATGGAGCTTTCTTT
CASSAYDGDGAFF
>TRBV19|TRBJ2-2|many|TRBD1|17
TGTGCCAGTAGTCGTCCGAAACAGGGGGCGTCGGCCGGGGAGCTGTTTTTT
CASSRPKQGASAGELFF
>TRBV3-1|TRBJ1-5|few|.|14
TGTGCCAGCAGCCAAGGACAGCTAGTCTCGCCCCAGCATTTT
CASSQGQLVSPQHF
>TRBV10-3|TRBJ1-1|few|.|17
TGTGCCATCAGTGAGTCACTAGCGGGCATACTGAACACTGAAGCTTTCTTT
CAISESLAGILNTEAFF
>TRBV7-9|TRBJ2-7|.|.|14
TGTGCCAGCAGATCCAGGGTGGGGACGGACGAGCAGTACTTC
CASRSRVGTDEQYF
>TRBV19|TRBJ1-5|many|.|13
TGTGCCTCCCAAGCGGGGGGGATTCAGCCCCAGCATTTT
CASQAGGIQPQHF
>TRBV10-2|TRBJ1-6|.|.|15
TGCGCCAGCAGTGAGTCGGGCAGAGTGGCTTCACCCCTCCACTTT
CASSESGRVASPLHF